The 15 T cell receptor beta chains given below trace back to one sample, sequenced in a study of blood T cell repertoires in COVID-19. Assay used: immunoSEQ multiplex PCR; TCRdb lists only in-frame clones, some missing. The repertoire has around 280,000 clones, 85% to 90% of them found once; the top ten carry approximately 10%. The specimen sequenced was peripheral blood. The source of these receptors is a woman in her twenties or thirties with COVID-19, enrolled during active disease.

The chain has TRBV6-1 and TRBJ1-4; 10 bases fit TRBD1. J gave up 13 bases and V 4 bases, and 15 bases lay outside the gene matches. The CDR3 sequence is 16 residues long. Germline V gives CDR1 MNHNS, CDR2 SASEGT. The CDR3 nucleotides are TGTGCCAGCAGTGGGATGCTCTCCGGGACAGGGGCTAGACTGTTTTTT. This encodes CASSGMLSGTGARLFF.

The chain recombines TRBV5-1 with TRBJ1-1; TRBD1 matches at 7 bases. The CDR3 has 14 amino acids. The germline V gene has CDR1 SGHRS and CDR2 YFSETQ. V lost 7 bases, J lost 5 bases, and 11 bases stayed unmatched. The CDR3 region is CASAVQGLETEAFF. The DNA for the CDR3 is TGCGCCAGCGCTGTACAGGGGCTGGAGACTGAAGCTTTCTTT.

In its sample, this clone was seen once. This rearrangement joins TRBV5-6 to TRBJ2-5, with 8 bases fitting TRBD2. The CDR3 length is 13 residues. The germline V gene has CDR1 SGHDT and CDR2 YYEEEE. After removal of 2 bases from V and 7 bases from J, the junction contained 4 bases not matched to a gene. The CDR3 spells CASSFAGGSTQYF. The CDR3 DNA follows: TGTGCCAGCAGCTTCGCGGGGGGTTCGACCCAGTACTTC.

The chain has TRBV28 and TRBJ1-2; 8 bases agree with TRBD1. Germline V gene lookup returns CDR1 MDHEN and CDR2 SYDVKM. This CDR3 comprises 13 residues. V was clipped by 7 bases and J by 6 bases; unmatched bases: 7. CDR3 bases: TGTGCCAGCACTCCTACCAGGGGGCATGGCTACACCTTC. Its translation is CASTPTRGHGYTF.

CDR3 coding DNA: TGTGCCAGCAGCCCCAGGACAGGGAGATATGGCTACACCTTC. This encodes CASSPRTGRYGYTF. The chain employs TRBV11-2 and TRBJ1-2; 8 bases agree with TRBD1. Losses at the gene ends were 5 bases for V and 5 bases for J; bases not matched to a gene: 7. Germline assignment: CDR1 SGHAT and CDR2 FQNNGV. The CDR3 has 14 amino acids.

V usage is TRBV7-8 and J usage is TRBJ1-1; 7 bases fit TRBD1. The CDR3 spans 14 residues. The V and J ends lost 6 bases and 3 bases, in that order; junction bases with no gene match: 7. Germline-derived CDR1 and CDR2 are SGHVS and FQNEAQ. The CDR3 reads CASRKGAGDTEAFF. The CDR3 region has the DNA TGTGCCAGCAGAAAGGGGGCCGGGGACACTGAAGCTTTCTTT.

The rearrangement joins TRBV11-3 to TRBJ2-2; 7 bases line up with TRBD1. Germline V gene data show CDR1 as SGHNT and CDR2 as YENEEA. J lost 4 bases, V lost 5 bases, and 7 bases had no gene match. CDR3 length equals 15 residues. CDR3 DNA: TGTGCCAGCAGCCCTCTCAGGGGGAGCACCGGGGAGCTGTTTTTT. Translating it yields CASSPLRGSTGELFF.

This chain connects TRBV5-4 to TRBJ2-2; 7 positions match TRBD2. This CDR3 is built from 17 residues. J lost 5 bases, V lost 5 bases, and 15 bases had no gene match. Germline V gives CDR1 SGHNT, CDR2 YYREEE (reference sequence). Written as DNA, the CDR3 is TGTGCCAGCAGTCGGGGGGATGCTGGGCGGGGGACCGGGGAGCTGTTTTTT. Translating gives CASSRGDAGRGTGELFF.

V is TRBV7-9 and J is TRBJ1-5; D remains ambiguous. The CDR3 runs to 14 residues. In germline, CDR1 is SEHNR, CDR2 FQNEAQ (reference sequence). V lost 1 base and J lost 7, with 11 bases in between. CDR3 region: CASSLGDTGQPQHF. As DNA, the CDR3 is TGTGCCAGCAGCTTAGGAGATACGGGGCAGCCCCAGCATTTT.

The V and J genes are TRBV6-5 and TRBJ1-2, with D possibly matching TRBD1 (6 bases). The ends were cut back, 5 bases at V and 0 bases at J, with 10 bases in the middle. The CDR3 loop spans 14 amino acids. CDR1 is MNHEY, CDR2 SVGAGI, per germline. CDR3 coding DNA: TGTGCCAGCAGTCGAACAGGGCCTAACTATGGCTACACCTTC. It translates to CASSRTGPNYGYTF.

V gene TRBV4-1 combines with J gene TRBJ1-5; D call uncertain. CDR1 and CDR2 (germline): MGHRA, YSYEKL. The CDR3 sequence is 17 residues long. V lost 7 bases to trimming and J lost 0 bases, with 19 bases between them. The CDR3, as DNA: TGCGCCAGCAAACCGGGAGACGGGAAGCATAGCAATCAGCCCCAGCATTTT. Amino acid sequence: CASKPGDGKHSNQPQHF.

This rearrangement joins TRBV29-1 to TRBJ1-3; TRBD1 matches at 7 bases. Losses at the gene ends were 4 bases for V and 0 bases for J; bases not matched to a gene: 3. The V gene's germline CDR1 is SQVTM and CDR2 ANQGSEA. The CDR3 covers 14 residues. The CDR3 nucleotides are TGCAGCGTTGGACAGGGAAACTCTGGAAACACCATATATTTT. This gives the protein CSVGQGNSGNTIYF.

CDR3 loop: CASSLDGTPNSPLHF. DNA of the CDR3: TGTGCCAGCAGCTTAGACGGGACACCAAATTCACCCCTCCACTTT. The V gene is TRBV11-2, the J gene TRBJ1-6; the D gene is possibly TRBD1 (6 bases). Per germline, CDR1 SGHAT and CDR2 FQNNGV. The V end was cut by 0 bases, the J end by 7 bases, with 10 bases between. CDR3 size: 15 residues.

This sequence joins TRBV5-1 and TRBJ2-5; 7 nucleotides align to TRBD2. The CDR3 has 15 residues. Trimming at V came to 7 bases and at J to 0 bases, leaving 9 bases not matched to a gene. The germline CDR1 and CDR2 sequences are SGHRS and YFSETQ. CDR3 amino acids: CASGGGRGYQETQYF. DNA for the CDR3: TGCGCCAGCGGGGGGGGTAGAGGGTACCAAGAGACCCAGTACTTC.

The chain is built from TRBV5-1 and TRBJ1-1, with TRBD1 matching over 7 bases. There are 15 residues in the CDR3. The germline CDR1 and CDR2 sequences are SGHRS and YFSETQ. V gave up 6 bases and J gave up 3 bases; unmatched junction bases: 11. CDR3 coding DNA: TGCGCCAGCACCAGGTTGAACAGGGGAGACACTGAAGCTTTCTTT. Residues: CASTRLNRGDTEAFF. Variable domain in full (rest from reference TRBV5-1 and TRBJ1-1): KAGVTQTPRYLIKTRGQQVTLSCSPISGHRSVSWYQQTPGQGLQFLFEYFSETQRNKGNFPGRFSGRQFSNSRSEMNVSTLELGDSALYLCASTRLNRGDTEAFFGQGTRLTVV.